This T cell receptor beta chain is from a study of shared clonotypes between healthy human individuals (TCRdb year 2020). As for the study more broadly: The cohort comprised two women and a few men aged 18 to 49 years. For each donor, three plates each were used for CD4 naive and CD4 memory, two plates were used for CD8 naive, and one plate was used for CD8 memory. The study deeply sequenced blood TCR repertoires of about 5 healthy adults to estimate repertoire size and the extent of clonotype sharing between individuals. To increase sequencing depth and limit assay-specific biases, different laboratories used diverse techniques to prepare libraries and sequence TCR repertoires. Leukapheresis yielded between about 0.85 and 9.5 billion PBMCs per donor.

Broader findings and caveats from the paper: Higher generation probabilities were observed for clonotypes shared by all four sorted-subset donors than for non-shared clonotypes. Based on pairwise subsampling, the degree of clonotype sharing among donors was expected to be affected by sequencing depth. The small number of donors limited the genetic and exposure-history diversity represented. Sampling was restricted to blood, and TCR repertoires in tissue are likely to differ from TCR repertoires in blood. Even with the large sequencing depth, rarefaction of the sorted-subset datasets indicated that sequencing was incomplete. Sharing across a few donors was observed for about 5% of naive CD4, 3% to 3.5% of naive CD8, 2% to 2.5% of memory CD4, and about 0.39% of memory CD8 clonotypes. Naive subsets generally had larger estimated clonotype richness than memory subsets did.

The donors were healthy, HIV-negative adults with no recently reported acute infections or vaccinations. Only Caucasian adults living in Nashville, Tennessee, USA were represented among the donors. Magnetic negative selection was used to enrich CD4+ T cells, after which naive cells were positively selected on CD45RA and the negative fraction became the memory subset. Blood was obtained by leukapheresis, after which PBMCs were separated by Ficoll-Histopaque density gradient centrifugation and cryopreserved in liquid nitrogen vapor phase. Purity and quantity of every magnetically sorted T cell population were checked by analytical flow cytometry. Genomic DNA was isolated from each sorted fraction and quantified by UV absorbance on a Nanodrop 2000c. The CDR3, from cysteine to phenylalanine, totals 13 residues. Only the CDR3 DNA stays, 39 bases, in frame from base 1. Trimming leaves V shorter by 5 bases and J shorter by 9 bases, with the junction holding 7 bases beyond the gene matches. Per the germline V gene, SGHRS is the CDR1 and YFSETQ is the CDR2.

TCR CDR3 regions were amplified from genomic DNA by multiplex PCR using the deep immunoSEQ assay. For each cell subset, the extracted genomic DNA was distributed evenly across all wells of several immunoSEQ 96-well plates, and each plate served as one replicate. For sorted subsets, each replicate PCR was loaded with roughly 200 ng genomic DNA, equivalent to approximately 27,000 T cell genomes. Purified libraries were quantified with a Qubit 3.0 fluorometer, sized on a Bioanalyzer 2100, and re-quantified with the KAPA Library Quantification kit. Every immunoSEQ 96-well plate was sequenced on a separate single-read 150-cycle Illumina NextSeq 550 flow cell. Per the source publication's procedure: Because the immunoSEQ output included only junctional sequences and no quality scores, the filtering could not be the same as the filtering used for full-length reads. Sequences were annotated with PyIR, a Python wrapper for IgBLAST v1.9, using IMGT germline references to assign V/J genes and CDR3. Reads with weak V/J assignments (E-value above 1e-6), missing CDR3, stop codons, out-of-frame junctions, or ambiguous translated residues were removed. V3J clonotypes were defined as sequences sharing the same inferred V gene, J gene, and CDR3 amino acid sequence. Percentage overlap between repertoires was calculated by dividing the number of shared unique clonotypes by the size of the smaller repertoire. Richness of each repertoire was evaluated using RTK rarefaction, the Chao1 estimator, and Recon v2.1 estimates of unobserved clonotypes. OLGA was used to compute generation probabilities for all TCRbeta clonotypes that the gDNA method yielded from a handful of donors. Not all clones reach the TCRdb copy of this immuneACCESS table, which keeps in-frame sequences only. Checked studies attribute under half of the gap to unresolved V genes and leave the rest unexplained. The D gene and trimming were derived from the DNA, and the V and J assignments and clone size from that table. This sample gives a few million clones in total; approximately 94% of them show up just once. Approximately 0.13% of the sample goes to the ten largest clones.

Note on this clone: Which antigen it targets is not known. It has no much larger one-base neighbor in the sample; base qualities were not kept.

The sequence was collected from a young man in good health. Sequenced sample: naive CD4+ T cells sorted from blood. The cell subset or site label of this sample denotes: CD45RA+ positively selected. Recombination linked TRBV5-1 to TRBJ2-5; 10 junctional bases match TRBD2. The CDR3 loop reads CASSLPTSGPQYF. Here is the DNA: TGCGCCAGCAGTCTCCCGACTAGCGGGCCCCAGTACTTC.